The clone carrying this TCR beta chain was detected only a few times. The data were obtained in a study of regulatory T cells in long-lasting Graves disease. Trimming shortened V by 0 bases and J by 2 bases, and 4 bases separated the two germline ends. Germline CDR1 and CDR2: LGHDT and YNNKEL (reference sequence). The CDR3 consists of 13 residues. Time point of the sample: newly diagnosed GD, antithyroid drugs for less than 3 months. Generation of the TCR library employed RNA extracted from PBMCs. Investigators prepared the TCR beta libraries by applying iRepertoire HTBI primers and Arm-PCR of CDR3 regions. Each CDR3 protein gets one entry after TCRdb re-called the multiplex PCR reads with MiXCR. The repertoire holds fewer than 650,000 distinct CDR3 sequences, with about 16% as singletons. The data were also submitted as part of a second study, on T cells in Graves' hyperthyroidism and ophthalmopathy.

The chain links TRBV3-1 to TRBJ1-2; D unresolved. The material was peripheral blood mononuclear cells (PBMCs), obtained at new diagnosis, from a patient treated with antithyroid drugs. The receptor comes from a woman in her twenties or thirties with Graves disease. CDR3 nucleotide sequence: TGTGCCAGCAGCCAAGAACAGAACTATGGCTACACCTTC. Residues: CASSQEQNYGYTF.